This T cell receptor (beta chain) originates from a study of blood T cell repertoires in COVID-19. Turning to the study itself: There were acute and convalescent COVID-19 samples, and they came from the United States, Italy and Spain. PBMCs, B-cell-depleted T cells, or T cells were the source of the cDNA or gDNA that made up the material.

In the original analysis: Counts of nucleated cells, estimated from reference gene primer amplification, were obtained. Profiled with immunoSEQ multiplex PCR; TCRdb holds only in-frame clones, not every one. The V and J calls and clone size are taken from that table; D and trimming were inferred from the DNA. The table has 55,000 to 65,000 clones, 89% seen once. This clone was observed a handful of times. The Seattle site enrolled patients during active infection and followed them longitudinally. Germline CDR1 reads WNHNN; CDR2 reads SYGVQD (reference sequence). Trimming took 1 base from V and 7 from J, leaving 8 bases between them. The CDR3 runs 14 residues.

The material sequenced was peripheral blood. This TCR derives from a woman aged 60-70 years with COVID-19, enrolled during active disease. This rearrangement joins TRBV10-1 to TRBJ1-6; D not resolved. In DNA form, the CDR3 reads TGCGCCAGCAGTGAGTACAGACCCAATTCACCCCTCCACTTT. As protein: CASSEYRPNSPLHF.